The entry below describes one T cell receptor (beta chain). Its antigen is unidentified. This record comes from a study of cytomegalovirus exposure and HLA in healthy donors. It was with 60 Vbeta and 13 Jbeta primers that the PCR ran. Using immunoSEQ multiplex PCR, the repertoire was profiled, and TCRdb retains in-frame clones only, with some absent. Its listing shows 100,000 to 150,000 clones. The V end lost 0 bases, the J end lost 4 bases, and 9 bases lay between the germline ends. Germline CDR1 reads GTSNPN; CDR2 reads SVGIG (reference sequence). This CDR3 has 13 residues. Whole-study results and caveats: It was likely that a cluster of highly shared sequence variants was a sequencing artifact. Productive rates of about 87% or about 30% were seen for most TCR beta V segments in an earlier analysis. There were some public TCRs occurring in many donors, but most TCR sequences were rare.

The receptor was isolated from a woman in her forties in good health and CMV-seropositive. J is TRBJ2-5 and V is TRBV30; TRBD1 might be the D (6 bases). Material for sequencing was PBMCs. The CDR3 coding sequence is TGTGCCTGGAGTGTTCAGGGGTCAGAGACCCAGTACTTC. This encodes CAWSVQGSETQYF.